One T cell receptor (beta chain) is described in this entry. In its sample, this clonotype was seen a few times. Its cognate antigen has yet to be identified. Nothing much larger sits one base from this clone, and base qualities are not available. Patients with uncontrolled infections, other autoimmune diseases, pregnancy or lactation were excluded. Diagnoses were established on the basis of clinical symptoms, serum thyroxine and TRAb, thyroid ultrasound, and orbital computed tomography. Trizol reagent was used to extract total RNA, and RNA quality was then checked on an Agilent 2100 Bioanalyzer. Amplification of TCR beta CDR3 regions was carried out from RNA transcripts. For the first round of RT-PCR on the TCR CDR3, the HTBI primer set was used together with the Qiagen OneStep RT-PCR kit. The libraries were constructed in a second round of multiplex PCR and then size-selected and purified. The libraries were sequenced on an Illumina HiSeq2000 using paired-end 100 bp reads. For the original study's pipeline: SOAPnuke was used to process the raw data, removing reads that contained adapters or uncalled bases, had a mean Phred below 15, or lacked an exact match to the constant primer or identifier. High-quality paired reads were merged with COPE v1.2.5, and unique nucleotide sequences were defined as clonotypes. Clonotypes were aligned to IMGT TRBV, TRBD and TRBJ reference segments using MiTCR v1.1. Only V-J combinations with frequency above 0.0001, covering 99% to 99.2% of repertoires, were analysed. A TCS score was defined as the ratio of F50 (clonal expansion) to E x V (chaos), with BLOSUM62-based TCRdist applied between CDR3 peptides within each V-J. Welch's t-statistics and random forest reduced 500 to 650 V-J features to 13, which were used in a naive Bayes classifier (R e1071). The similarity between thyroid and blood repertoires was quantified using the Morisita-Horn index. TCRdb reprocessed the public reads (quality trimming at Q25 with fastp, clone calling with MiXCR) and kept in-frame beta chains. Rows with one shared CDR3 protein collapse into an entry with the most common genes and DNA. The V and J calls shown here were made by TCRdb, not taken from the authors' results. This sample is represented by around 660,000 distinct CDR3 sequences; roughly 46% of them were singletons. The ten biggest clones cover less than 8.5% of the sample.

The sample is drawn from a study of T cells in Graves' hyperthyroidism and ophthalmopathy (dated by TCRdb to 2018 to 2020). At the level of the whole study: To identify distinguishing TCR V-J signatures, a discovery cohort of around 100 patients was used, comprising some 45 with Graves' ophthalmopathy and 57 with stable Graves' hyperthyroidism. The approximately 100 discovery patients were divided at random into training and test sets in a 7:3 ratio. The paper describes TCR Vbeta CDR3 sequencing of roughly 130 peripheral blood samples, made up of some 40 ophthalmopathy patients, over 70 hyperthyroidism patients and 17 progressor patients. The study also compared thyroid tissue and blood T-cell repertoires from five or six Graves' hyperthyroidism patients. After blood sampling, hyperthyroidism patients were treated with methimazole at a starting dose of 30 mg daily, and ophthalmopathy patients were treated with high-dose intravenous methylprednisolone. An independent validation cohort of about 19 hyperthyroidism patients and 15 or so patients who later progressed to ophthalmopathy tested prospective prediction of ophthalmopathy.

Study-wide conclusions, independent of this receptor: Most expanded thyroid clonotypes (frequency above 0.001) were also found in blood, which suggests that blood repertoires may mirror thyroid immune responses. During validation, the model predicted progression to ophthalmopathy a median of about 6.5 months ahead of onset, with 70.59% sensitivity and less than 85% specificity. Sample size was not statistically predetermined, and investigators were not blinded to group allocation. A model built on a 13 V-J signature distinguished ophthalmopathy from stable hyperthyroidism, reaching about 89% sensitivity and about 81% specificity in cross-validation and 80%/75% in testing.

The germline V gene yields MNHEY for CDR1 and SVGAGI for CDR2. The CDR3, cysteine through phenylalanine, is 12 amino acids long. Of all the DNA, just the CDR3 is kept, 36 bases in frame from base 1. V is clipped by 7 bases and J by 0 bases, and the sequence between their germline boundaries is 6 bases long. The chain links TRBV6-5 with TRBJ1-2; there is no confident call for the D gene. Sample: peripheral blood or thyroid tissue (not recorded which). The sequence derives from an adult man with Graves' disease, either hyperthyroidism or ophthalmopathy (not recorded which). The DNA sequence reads TGTGCCAGCACCACAGCTAACTATGGCTACACCTTC. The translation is CASTTANYGYTF.